Listed below are T cell receptor beta chains from one sample, sequenced in a study of blood T cell repertoires in COVID-19. The repertoire was sequenced with immunoSEQ multiplex PCR; TCRdb's copy has only in-frame clones and lacks some. Here the sample spans over 120,000 clones, roughly 90% being singletons. The sample comprised peripheral blood. The receptors come from a woman between 45 and 60 years old with acute or convalescent COVID-19. Each CDR3 is given with its conserved first and last residue. The D gene is left open where the match is weak. Not all rows give a size; the values are once, few, many and, for expanded clones, a class.

clone_size: -; d_call: TRBD1; v_call: TRBV18; j_call: TRBJ2-3; cdr3_nt: TGTGCCAGCTCCCTACTCCCGCGGACAGGTCAGGAGACAGATACGCAGTATTTT; cdr3_aa: CASSLLPRTGQETDTQYF
clone_size: -; d_call: -; v_call: TRBV3-1/TRBV3-2; j_call: TRBJ2-4; cdr3_nt: TGTGCCAGCAGCCAAGACAGGGAACTAGCCAAAAACATTCAGTACTTC; cdr3_aa: CASSQDRELAKNIQYF
clone_size: once; d_call: TRBD2; v_call: TRBV7-8; j_call: TRBJ2-7; cdr3_nt: TGTGCCAGCAGCTTAGTGCGGGAGTTATCTTACGAGCAGTACTTC; cdr3_aa: CASSLVRELSYEQYF
clone_size: once; d_call: TRBD1; v_call: TRBV6-5; j_call: TRBJ1-2; cdr3_nt: TGTGCCAGCAGTTATGGGACAGGGAATGGCTACACCTTC; cdr3_aa: CASSYGTGNGYTF
clone_size: few; d_call: -; v_call: TRBV27; j_call: TRBJ1-6; cdr3_nt: TGTGCCAGCAGGTCAGGGGTGCGATCACCCCTCCACTTT; cdr3_aa: CASRSGVRSPLHF
clone_size: -; d_call: TRBD2; v_call: TRBV27; j_call: TRBJ2-1; cdr3_nt: TGTGCCAGCAGTTTCCCTAGCGGGGGGACCACCTACAATGAGCAGTTCTTC; cdr3_aa: CASSFPSGGTTYNEQFF
clone_size: once; d_call: -; v_call: TRBV10-3; j_call: TRBJ2-7; cdr3_nt: TGTGCCATCAATAATAGGGGCGCTGGATACGAGCAGTACTTC; cdr3_aa: CAINNRGAGYEQYF
clone_size: -; d_call: TRBD1; v_call: TRBV9; j_call: TRBJ1-4; cdr3_nt: TGTGCCAGCAGCGCGACAGGGGGCTTTGAAAAACTGTTTTTT; cdr3_aa: CASSATGGFEKLFF
clone_size: -; d_call: -; v_call: TRBV11-1; j_call: TRBJ1-2; cdr3_nt: TGTGCCAGCAGCCCGTGGACAGACGGCTACACCTTC; cdr3_aa: CASSPWTDGYTF
clone_size: once; d_call: TRBD1; v_call: TRBV29-1; j_call: TRBJ2-2; cdr3_nt: TGCAGCGTTGACAGGACAGGGGGCACCGGGGAGCTGTTTTTT; cdr3_aa: CSVDRTGGTGELFF
clone_size: -; d_call: -; v_call: TRBV6-5; j_call: TRBJ2-6; cdr3_nt: TGTGCCATTGTGGGCGCCAACGTCCTGACTTTC; cdr3_aa: CAIVGANVLTF
clone_size: few; d_call: -; v_call: TRBV6-5; j_call: TRBJ2-1; cdr3_nt: TGTGCCAGCAGTTACAGCGTTAGCGCGGAGCAGTTCTTC; cdr3_aa: CASSYSVSAEQFF
clone_size: -; d_call: -; v_call: TRBV21-1; j_call: TRBJ1-5; cdr3_nt: TGTGCCAGCAGCAAGTCCAGGGTAGGGGGTCAGCCCCAGCATTTT; cdr3_aa: CASSKSRVGGQPQHF
clone_size: -; d_call: TRBD1; v_call: TRBV11-2; j_call: TRBJ1-5; cdr3_nt: TGTGCCAGCAGGCTACGACAGGGGAGGCCCCAGCATTTT; cdr3_aa: CASRLRQGRPQHF
clone_size: -; d_call: TRBD2; v_call: TRBV6-4; j_call: TRBJ2-1; cdr3_nt: TGTGCCAGCGGCCCAGCGGGAATATACAATGAGCAGTTCTTC; cdr3_aa: CASGPAGIYNEQFF
clone_size: -; d_call: -; v_call: TRBV2; j_call: TRBJ1-2; cdr3_nt: TGTGCCAGCAGCCACGTAGACAGGGGCTACACCTTC; cdr3_aa: CASSHVDRGYTF
clone_size: -; d_call: -; v_call: TRBV18; j_call: TRBJ1-3; cdr3_nt: TGTGCCAGCTCACCAGGGAATCAGGGGCAAGATTTT; cdr3_aa: CASSPGNQGQDF
clone_size: -; d_call: TRBD1; v_call: TRBV6-1; j_call: TRBJ1-1; cdr3_nt: TGTGCCAGCAGTGAAGGCCCGGGACAGCAGTCTTTCTTT; cdr3_aa: CASSEGPGQQSFF
clone_size: -; d_call: TRBD1; v_call: TRBV2; j_call: TRBJ1-6; cdr3_nt: TGTGCCAGCAGGGGGACAGATTATAATTCACCCCTCCACTTT; cdr3_aa: CASRGTDYNSPLHF
clone_size: once; d_call: TRBD2; v_call: TRBV10-1; j_call: TRBJ2-3; cdr3_nt: TGCGCCAGCAGCCCTCGGACTAGCGGGCGCACAGATACGCAGTATTTT; cdr3_aa: CASSPRTSGRTDTQYF
clone_size: -; d_call: TRBD2; v_call: TRBV5-4; j_call: TRBJ2-7; cdr3_nt: TGTGCCAGCAGCTTGAGCAGCGGGGTCCACGAGCAGTACTTC; cdr3_aa: CASSLSSGVHEQYF
clone_size: once; d_call: TRBD2; v_call: TRBV15; j_call: TRBJ2-5; cdr3_nt: TGTGCCACCAGCCCACGACTAGCGGACCCAGGTCCCCAGTACTTC; cdr3_aa: CATSPRLADPGPQYF
clone_size: once; d_call: -; v_call: TRBV19; j_call: TRBJ1-1; cdr3_nt: TGTGCCACCCAATCCCCCCAAACAGTGAACACTGAAGCTTTCTTT; cdr3_aa: CATQSPQTVNTEAFF